These 19 T cell receptor beta chains were sequenced from one sample in a study of cytomegalovirus exposure and HLA in healthy donors. The PCR was carried out with 60 Vbeta primers and 13 Jbeta primers. Libraries were prepared by immunoSEQ multiplex PCR; TCRdb keeps only in-frame clonotypes and omits some of them. The data show around 99,000 clones, over 75% seen once. The sequenced material came from PBMCs. The receptor source for this set is a man aged 25 to 40 in good health and CMV-seronegative.

This clone appeared a few times. The chain employs TRBV6-1 and TRBJ2-5; 10 nucleotides align to TRBD1. The CDR3 is 13 amino acids. Trimming at V came to 11 bases and at J to 2 bases, leaving 5 bases not matched to a gene. Looked up from germline, CDR1 is MNHNS and CDR2 is SASEGT. The CDR3 DNA is TGTGCCTCCGGGACAGGGGAGCAAGAGACCCAGTACTTC. Residues: CASGTGEQETQYF.

This chain connects TRBV6-5 to TRBJ2-7, with D tentatively TRBD1 (5 bases). The CDR3 loop spans 11 amino acids. Between the trimmed V and J ends, which lost 4 bases and 10 bases, there was a span of 11 bases. The germline gives CDR1 MNHEY, CDR2 SVGAGI. This CDR3 is CASSSGQAQYF. For the CDR3, the DNA is TGTGCCAGCAGTTCTGGACAAGCACAGTACTTC.

The J gene is TRBJ2-7, the V gene TRBV30, with D possibly matching TRBD2 (6 bases). CDR3 length: 14 residues. Germline V lookup: CDR1 GTSNPN, CDR2 SVGIG (reference sequence). V lost 1 base to trimming and J lost 3 bases, with 13 bases between them. CDR3 sequence reads: CAWSDRGSVYEQYF. DNA for the CDR3: TGTGCCTGGAGTGACCGGGGGAGTGTCTACGAGCAGTACTTC.

This clone turned up a few times. The chain uses TRBV7-3 and TRBJ1-1; D remains unclear. Looked up from germline, CDR1 is SGHTA and CDR2 is FQGTGA. This CDR3 has 14 amino acids. Trimming removed 5 bases at V and 5 bases at J, with 15 bases between. CDR3 coding DNA: TGTGCCAGCAGCCTCGGGGTACAGAATACTGAAGCTTTCTTT. Translation: CASSLGVQNTEAFF.

The V gene is TRBV7-6, the J gene TRBJ2-7, with D maybe TRBD2 (7 bases). The CDR3 covers 18 residues. Germline CDR1 is SGHVS and CDR2 is FNYEAQ. Trimming cost V 0 bases and J 4 bases, with 22 bases left between them. This chain's CDR3 is CASSLAGLSGGWGYEQYF. The CDR3 coding sequence is TGTGCCAGCAGCTTAGCTGGTCTGTCGGGGGGCTGGGGTTACGAGCAGTACTTC. The full variable domain, in which reference TRBV7-6 and TRBJ2-7 provide the parts outside the CDR3, is GAGVSQSPRYKVTKRGQDVALRCDPISGHVSLYWYRQALGQGPEFLTYFNYEAQQDKSGLPNDRFSAERPEGSISTLTIQRTEQRDSAMYRCASSLAGLSGGWGYEQYFGPGTRLTVT.

The CDR3 sequence: CASSLVGGQGYEQYF. CDR3 nucleotide sequence: TGTGCCAGCAGCTTAGTCGGGGGACAGGGCTACGAGCAGTACTTC. V gene TRBV7-8 combines with J gene TRBJ2-7; TRBD1 agrees at 9 bases. The CDR3 is 15 amino acids. V shed 1 base and J 3 bases; nucleotides not matched to a gene: 4. CDR1 is SGHVS, CDR2 FQNEAQ, per germline.

The chain recombines TRBV6-5 with TRBJ2-1; 8 bases align to TRBD1. The junction had 3 bases not matched to a gene; V was cut back by 4 bases and J by 1 base. The germline V gene encodes CDR1 MNHEY and CDR2 SVGAGI. The CDR3 extends over 15 amino acids. CDR3 nucleotide sequence: TGTGCCAGCAGTTCTGACAGGGGATCCTACAATGAGCAGTTCTTC. Amino acid sequence: CASSSDRGSYNEQFF.

This chain connects TRBV27 to TRBJ2-7, with D possibly TRBD1 on 5 matching bases. The CDR3 covers 13 residues. Germline V CDR1 and CDR2: MNHEY, SMNVEV (reference sequence). Trimming stripped 4 bases from V and 6 bases from J, with 13 bases between. The CDR3 DNA follows: TGTGCCAGCAGTTGGGCAGGGATAGGCGAGCAGTACTTC. Protein sequence: CASSWAGIGEQYF.

The rearrangement uses TRBV5-8 and TRBJ1-5, with D hard to call. The ends were cut back, 1 base at V and 3 bases at J, with 5 bases in the middle. Germline CDR1 reads SGHTS; CDR2 reads YDEGEE. The CDR3 length is 13 residues. CDR3 DNA: TGTGCCAGCAGCTTGTTCATCAATCAGCCCCAGCATTTT. Protein: CASSLFINQPQHF.

This clone was detected a few times. This chain links TRBV19 with TRBJ1-1; no reliable D call. Germline V lookup: CDR1 LNHDA, CDR2 SQIVND (reference sequence). With 6 bases removed from V and 0 bases from J, the gap between germline ends came to 5 bases. CDR3 length: 12 residues. The CDR3 DNA reads as TGTGCCAGTAGGGCGGTGAACACTGAAGCTTTCTTT. This gives the protein CASRAVNTEAFF.

CDR3 nucleotide sequence: TGTGCCAGCAGTCGGACAGTTTACTACGAGCAGTACTTC. Amino acids: CASSRTVYYEQYF. The gene calls are TRBV27 and TRBJ2-7; a weak D match, TRBD1 (6 bases). Per the germline V gene, CDR1 is MNHEY and CDR2 is SMNVEV (reference sequence). CDR3 length equals 13 residues. V was pared by 5 bases and J by 3 bases, with 11 bases between.

The chain couples TRBV29-1 to TRBJ2-1; no clear D. This CDR3 comprises 11 residues. V was shortened by 8 bases and J by 10 bases, with 15 bases between the two germline ends. Germline V gives CDR1 SQVTM, CDR2 ANQGSEA. The CDR3 DNA reads TGCAGCCCCTTTCTGGGCAACGAGCAGTTCTTC. Protein sequence: CSPFLGNEQFF.

The chain employs TRBV9 and TRBJ2-1; 10 positions match TRBD2. With V trimmed by 7 bases and J by 2 bases, 3 bases remained unmatched. Germline V gene sequence: CDR1 SGDLS, CDR2 YYNGEE. The CDR3 loop spans 14 amino acids. In DNA form, the CDR3 reads TGTGCCAGCCAGGGACTAGCGCCCTACAATGAGCAGTTCTTC. Protein: CASQGLAPYNEQFF.

The V and J genes are TRBV9 and TRBJ2-3; TRBD2 is a possible D gene (5 bases). Germline V gene sequence: CDR1 SGDLS, CDR2 YYNGEE. Between the trimmed V and J ends, which lost 0 bases and 6 bases, there was a span of 11 bases. This CDR3 has 14 amino acids. CDR3 region: CASSVGAEVDTQYF. DNA of the CDR3: TGTGCCAGCAGCGTAGGCGCGGAGGTGGATACGCAGTATTTT.

This clone was counted a few times. The chain links TRBV6-6 to TRBJ2-7; 8 bases are a match to TRBD1. This CDR3 comprises 14 residues. Trimming removed 7 bases from V and 2 bases from J; junction bases left unmatched: 7. The V gene's germline CDR1 is MNHNY and CDR2 SVGAGI (reference sequence). The DNA of the CDR3 is TGTGCCAGCACCTTAGGACAGGGAGCCTACGAGCAGTACTTC. Protein product: CASTLGQGAYEQYF.

This clone was found once. V gene TRBV10-3 combines with J gene TRBJ2-3, with D uncertain. This CDR3 region has 15 residues. CDR1 and CDR2 (germline): ENHRY, SYGVKD. Trimming took off 0 bases at V and 7 bases at J, with 14 bases between the two ends. The CDR3 nucleotides read TGTGCCATCAGTGAGTCCGAAAGAGCAGACTATACGCAGTATTTT. Translating gives CAISESERADYTQYF.

The rearrangement joins TRBV5-8 to TRBJ2-1; 12 bases map to TRBD2. The CDR3 totals 14 residues. Germline V gene data show CDR1 as SGHTS and CDR2 as YDEGEE. V lost 4 bases, J lost 7 bases, and 3 bases stayed unmatched. CDR3 nucleotide sequence: TGTGCCAGCAGCCGAGGGACTAGCGGGAATGAGCAGTTCTTC. Protein product: CASSRGTSGNEQFF. The full variable domain, rest sourced from reference TRBV5-8 and TRBJ2-1, is EAGVTQSPTHLIKTRGQQATLRCSPISGHTSVYWYQQALGLGLQFLLWYDEGEERNRGNFPPRFSGRQFPNYSSELNVNALELEDSALYLCASSRGTSGNEQFFGPGTRLTVL.

This clone was seen many times. The rearrangement links TRBV2 to TRBJ2-1; D unclear. Germline CDR1 SNHLY, CDR2 FYNNEI. Trimming left V 6 bases short and J 0 bases short, with 9 bases between. This CDR3 region has 14 residues. The CDR3: CASRVDSSYNEQFF. Written as DNA, the CDR3 is TGTGCCAGCAGGGTAGACTCCTCCTACAATGAGCAGTTCTTC.

V is TRBV6-1 and J is TRBJ2-5; D unresolved. Germline CDR1 is MNHNS and CDR2 is SASEGT. The CDR3 spans 14 residues. Trimming stripped 5 bases from V and 4 bases from J, with 14 bases between. The CDR3 is CASSRGHPLETQYF. The CDR3 DNA sequence: TGTGCCAGCAGTCGTGGCCACCCTTTAGAGACCCAGTACTTC.